This T cell receptor beta chain is from a study of cytomegalovirus exposure and HLA in healthy donors. Turning to the study itself: There were around 100 million unique TCR beta sequences, drawn from 200 million or so T cells, in an earlier analysis.

PCR amplification relied on 60 Vbeta primers (plus 13 Jbeta primers). TCRdb keeps only in-frame clones here, not all; method: immunoSEQ multiplex PCR. There are roughly 220,000 clones in the sample; 65% to 85% occur only once, and about 1.7% lies in the top ten. Findings and limits, study-wide: TCR beta sequences numbering over 15,000 were associated with HLA alleles at 0.05 false discovery rate in a later analysis. Researchers reported in a later analysis that a missense DCLRE1C variant was tied to TCR beta V- and J-gene trimming.

V gave up 9 bases and J gave up 5 bases, with 13 bases separating them. CDR3 size: 12 residues. Germline V gives CDR1 SNHLY, CDR2 FYNNEI. With respect to this clone: Its antigen is unknown.

The sequenced material came from PBMCs. This receptor was taken from a man aged 50-59 years in good health and CMV-seronegative. J is TRBJ1-1 and V is TRBV2, with D perhaps TRBD1 (6 bases). CDR3 bases: TGTGCCAGGGAGCTAAGGGGGACTGAAGCTTTCTTT. Amino acids: CARELRGTEAFF.